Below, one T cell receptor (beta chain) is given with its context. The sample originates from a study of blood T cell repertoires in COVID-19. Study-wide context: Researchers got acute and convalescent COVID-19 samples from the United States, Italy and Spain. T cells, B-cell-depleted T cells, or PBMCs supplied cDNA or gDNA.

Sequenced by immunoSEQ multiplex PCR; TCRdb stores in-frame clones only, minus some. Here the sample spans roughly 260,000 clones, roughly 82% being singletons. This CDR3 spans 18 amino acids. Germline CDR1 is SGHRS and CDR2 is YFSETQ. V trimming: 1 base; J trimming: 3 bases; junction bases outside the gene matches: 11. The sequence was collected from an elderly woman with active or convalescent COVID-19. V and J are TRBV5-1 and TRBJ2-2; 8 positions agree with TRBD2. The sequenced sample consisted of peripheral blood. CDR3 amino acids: CASSLSRSAGVYTGELFF. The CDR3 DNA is TGCGCCAGCAGCTTGAGTCGGTCAGCGGGAGTTTACACCGGGGAGCTGTTTTTT.